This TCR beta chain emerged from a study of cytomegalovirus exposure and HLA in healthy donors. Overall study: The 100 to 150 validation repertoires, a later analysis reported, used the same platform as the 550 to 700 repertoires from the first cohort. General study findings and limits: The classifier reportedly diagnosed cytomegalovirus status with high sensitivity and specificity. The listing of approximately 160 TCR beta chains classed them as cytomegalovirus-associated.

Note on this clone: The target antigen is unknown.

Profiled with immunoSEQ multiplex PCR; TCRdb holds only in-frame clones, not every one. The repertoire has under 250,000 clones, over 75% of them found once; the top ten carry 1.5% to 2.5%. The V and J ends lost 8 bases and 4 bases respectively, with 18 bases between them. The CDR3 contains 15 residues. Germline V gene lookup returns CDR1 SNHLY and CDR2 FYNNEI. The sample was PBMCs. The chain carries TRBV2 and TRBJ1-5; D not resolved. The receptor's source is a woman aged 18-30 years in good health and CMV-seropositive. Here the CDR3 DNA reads TGTGCCAGCGGCGGGGTGTTGGGTGTTAATCAGCCCCAGCATTTT. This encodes CASGGVLGVNQPQHF. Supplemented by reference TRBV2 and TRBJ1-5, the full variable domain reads EPEVTQTPSHQVTQMGQEVILRCVPISNHLYFYWYRQILGQKVEFLVSFYNNEISEKSEIFDDQFSVERPDGSNFTLKIRSTKLEDSAMYFCASGGVLGVNQPQHFGDGTRLSIL.